Sequencing of this T cell receptor (beta chain) was carried out in a study of CD8 T cells in Susac syndrome. Sequencing of TCR beta was undertaken in CD8+ and CD4+ T cells derived from blood. Reverse transcription of roughly 0.45 to 1 ug RNA was performed with random hexamers. TCRdb re-analysed the immunoSEQ multiplex PCR reads in MiXCR, keeping a single row per CDR3 protein. The repertoire holds approximately 110,000 distinct CDR3 sequences, with more than 85% as singletons. CDR1 DFQATT and CDR2 SNEGSKA come from the germline V gene (reference sequence). The CDR3 runs to 14 residues. V lost 3 bases, J lost 7 bases, and 7 bases stayed unmatched.

Sequences were obtained from CD8+ T cells from PBMCs. V usage is TRBV20-1 and J usage is TRBJ2-3, with TRBD1 matching 10 bases. The origin of this receptor is a human donor with multiple sclerosis. CDR3: CSARGQGNSHTQYF. CDR3 nucleotide sequence: TGCAGTGCTAGGGGACAGGGGAACTCGCATACGCAGTATTTT.